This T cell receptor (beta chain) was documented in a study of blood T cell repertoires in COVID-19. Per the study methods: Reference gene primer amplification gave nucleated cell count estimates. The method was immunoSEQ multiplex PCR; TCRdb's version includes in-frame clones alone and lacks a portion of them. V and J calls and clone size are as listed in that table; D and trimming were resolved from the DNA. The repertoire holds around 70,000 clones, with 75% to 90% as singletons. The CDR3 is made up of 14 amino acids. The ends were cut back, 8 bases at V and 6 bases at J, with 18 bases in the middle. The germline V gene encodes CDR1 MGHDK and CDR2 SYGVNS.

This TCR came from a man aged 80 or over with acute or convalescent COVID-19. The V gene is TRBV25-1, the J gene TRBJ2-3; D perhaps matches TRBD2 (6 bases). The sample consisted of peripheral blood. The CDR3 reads CASGGYRDIDTQYF. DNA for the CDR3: TGTGCCAGCGGGGGGTATCGAGACATCGATACGCAGTATTTT.